This T cell receptor (beta chain) is from a study of OX40 agonist ivuxolimab in advanced cancers. Points on this clone: Its antigen is currently unknown.

Study-wide findings and caveats: The study observed clonal expansion of CD4+ and CD8+ blood T cells by week 6 at 0.1 to 3.0 mg/kg.

This CDR3 comprises 17 residues. Looked up from germline, CDR1 is LGHNA and CDR2 is YSLEER. Losses at the gene ends were 0 bases for V and 5 bases for J; bases not matched to a gene: 13. Sequencing was performed with immunoSEQ multiplex PCR; in TCRdb, only in-frame clones are kept and a portion is missing. The data contain more than 95,000 clones, 85% to 90% of them singletons. The gene calls are TRBV4-3 and TRBJ2-7; the match to TRBD2 covers 7 bases. This clonotype was obtained from an adult with an advanced solid tumor such as melanoma, head and neck, liver or kidney cancer. Source: CD4+ or CD8+ T cells sorted from blood, taken in a trial of the OX40 agonist ivuxolimab. CDR3 sequence: CASSQERGRGGLDEQYF. The CDR3 nucleotides read TGCGCCAGCAGCCAAGAGCGCGGGCGGGGAGGGCTGGACGAGCAGTACTTC.